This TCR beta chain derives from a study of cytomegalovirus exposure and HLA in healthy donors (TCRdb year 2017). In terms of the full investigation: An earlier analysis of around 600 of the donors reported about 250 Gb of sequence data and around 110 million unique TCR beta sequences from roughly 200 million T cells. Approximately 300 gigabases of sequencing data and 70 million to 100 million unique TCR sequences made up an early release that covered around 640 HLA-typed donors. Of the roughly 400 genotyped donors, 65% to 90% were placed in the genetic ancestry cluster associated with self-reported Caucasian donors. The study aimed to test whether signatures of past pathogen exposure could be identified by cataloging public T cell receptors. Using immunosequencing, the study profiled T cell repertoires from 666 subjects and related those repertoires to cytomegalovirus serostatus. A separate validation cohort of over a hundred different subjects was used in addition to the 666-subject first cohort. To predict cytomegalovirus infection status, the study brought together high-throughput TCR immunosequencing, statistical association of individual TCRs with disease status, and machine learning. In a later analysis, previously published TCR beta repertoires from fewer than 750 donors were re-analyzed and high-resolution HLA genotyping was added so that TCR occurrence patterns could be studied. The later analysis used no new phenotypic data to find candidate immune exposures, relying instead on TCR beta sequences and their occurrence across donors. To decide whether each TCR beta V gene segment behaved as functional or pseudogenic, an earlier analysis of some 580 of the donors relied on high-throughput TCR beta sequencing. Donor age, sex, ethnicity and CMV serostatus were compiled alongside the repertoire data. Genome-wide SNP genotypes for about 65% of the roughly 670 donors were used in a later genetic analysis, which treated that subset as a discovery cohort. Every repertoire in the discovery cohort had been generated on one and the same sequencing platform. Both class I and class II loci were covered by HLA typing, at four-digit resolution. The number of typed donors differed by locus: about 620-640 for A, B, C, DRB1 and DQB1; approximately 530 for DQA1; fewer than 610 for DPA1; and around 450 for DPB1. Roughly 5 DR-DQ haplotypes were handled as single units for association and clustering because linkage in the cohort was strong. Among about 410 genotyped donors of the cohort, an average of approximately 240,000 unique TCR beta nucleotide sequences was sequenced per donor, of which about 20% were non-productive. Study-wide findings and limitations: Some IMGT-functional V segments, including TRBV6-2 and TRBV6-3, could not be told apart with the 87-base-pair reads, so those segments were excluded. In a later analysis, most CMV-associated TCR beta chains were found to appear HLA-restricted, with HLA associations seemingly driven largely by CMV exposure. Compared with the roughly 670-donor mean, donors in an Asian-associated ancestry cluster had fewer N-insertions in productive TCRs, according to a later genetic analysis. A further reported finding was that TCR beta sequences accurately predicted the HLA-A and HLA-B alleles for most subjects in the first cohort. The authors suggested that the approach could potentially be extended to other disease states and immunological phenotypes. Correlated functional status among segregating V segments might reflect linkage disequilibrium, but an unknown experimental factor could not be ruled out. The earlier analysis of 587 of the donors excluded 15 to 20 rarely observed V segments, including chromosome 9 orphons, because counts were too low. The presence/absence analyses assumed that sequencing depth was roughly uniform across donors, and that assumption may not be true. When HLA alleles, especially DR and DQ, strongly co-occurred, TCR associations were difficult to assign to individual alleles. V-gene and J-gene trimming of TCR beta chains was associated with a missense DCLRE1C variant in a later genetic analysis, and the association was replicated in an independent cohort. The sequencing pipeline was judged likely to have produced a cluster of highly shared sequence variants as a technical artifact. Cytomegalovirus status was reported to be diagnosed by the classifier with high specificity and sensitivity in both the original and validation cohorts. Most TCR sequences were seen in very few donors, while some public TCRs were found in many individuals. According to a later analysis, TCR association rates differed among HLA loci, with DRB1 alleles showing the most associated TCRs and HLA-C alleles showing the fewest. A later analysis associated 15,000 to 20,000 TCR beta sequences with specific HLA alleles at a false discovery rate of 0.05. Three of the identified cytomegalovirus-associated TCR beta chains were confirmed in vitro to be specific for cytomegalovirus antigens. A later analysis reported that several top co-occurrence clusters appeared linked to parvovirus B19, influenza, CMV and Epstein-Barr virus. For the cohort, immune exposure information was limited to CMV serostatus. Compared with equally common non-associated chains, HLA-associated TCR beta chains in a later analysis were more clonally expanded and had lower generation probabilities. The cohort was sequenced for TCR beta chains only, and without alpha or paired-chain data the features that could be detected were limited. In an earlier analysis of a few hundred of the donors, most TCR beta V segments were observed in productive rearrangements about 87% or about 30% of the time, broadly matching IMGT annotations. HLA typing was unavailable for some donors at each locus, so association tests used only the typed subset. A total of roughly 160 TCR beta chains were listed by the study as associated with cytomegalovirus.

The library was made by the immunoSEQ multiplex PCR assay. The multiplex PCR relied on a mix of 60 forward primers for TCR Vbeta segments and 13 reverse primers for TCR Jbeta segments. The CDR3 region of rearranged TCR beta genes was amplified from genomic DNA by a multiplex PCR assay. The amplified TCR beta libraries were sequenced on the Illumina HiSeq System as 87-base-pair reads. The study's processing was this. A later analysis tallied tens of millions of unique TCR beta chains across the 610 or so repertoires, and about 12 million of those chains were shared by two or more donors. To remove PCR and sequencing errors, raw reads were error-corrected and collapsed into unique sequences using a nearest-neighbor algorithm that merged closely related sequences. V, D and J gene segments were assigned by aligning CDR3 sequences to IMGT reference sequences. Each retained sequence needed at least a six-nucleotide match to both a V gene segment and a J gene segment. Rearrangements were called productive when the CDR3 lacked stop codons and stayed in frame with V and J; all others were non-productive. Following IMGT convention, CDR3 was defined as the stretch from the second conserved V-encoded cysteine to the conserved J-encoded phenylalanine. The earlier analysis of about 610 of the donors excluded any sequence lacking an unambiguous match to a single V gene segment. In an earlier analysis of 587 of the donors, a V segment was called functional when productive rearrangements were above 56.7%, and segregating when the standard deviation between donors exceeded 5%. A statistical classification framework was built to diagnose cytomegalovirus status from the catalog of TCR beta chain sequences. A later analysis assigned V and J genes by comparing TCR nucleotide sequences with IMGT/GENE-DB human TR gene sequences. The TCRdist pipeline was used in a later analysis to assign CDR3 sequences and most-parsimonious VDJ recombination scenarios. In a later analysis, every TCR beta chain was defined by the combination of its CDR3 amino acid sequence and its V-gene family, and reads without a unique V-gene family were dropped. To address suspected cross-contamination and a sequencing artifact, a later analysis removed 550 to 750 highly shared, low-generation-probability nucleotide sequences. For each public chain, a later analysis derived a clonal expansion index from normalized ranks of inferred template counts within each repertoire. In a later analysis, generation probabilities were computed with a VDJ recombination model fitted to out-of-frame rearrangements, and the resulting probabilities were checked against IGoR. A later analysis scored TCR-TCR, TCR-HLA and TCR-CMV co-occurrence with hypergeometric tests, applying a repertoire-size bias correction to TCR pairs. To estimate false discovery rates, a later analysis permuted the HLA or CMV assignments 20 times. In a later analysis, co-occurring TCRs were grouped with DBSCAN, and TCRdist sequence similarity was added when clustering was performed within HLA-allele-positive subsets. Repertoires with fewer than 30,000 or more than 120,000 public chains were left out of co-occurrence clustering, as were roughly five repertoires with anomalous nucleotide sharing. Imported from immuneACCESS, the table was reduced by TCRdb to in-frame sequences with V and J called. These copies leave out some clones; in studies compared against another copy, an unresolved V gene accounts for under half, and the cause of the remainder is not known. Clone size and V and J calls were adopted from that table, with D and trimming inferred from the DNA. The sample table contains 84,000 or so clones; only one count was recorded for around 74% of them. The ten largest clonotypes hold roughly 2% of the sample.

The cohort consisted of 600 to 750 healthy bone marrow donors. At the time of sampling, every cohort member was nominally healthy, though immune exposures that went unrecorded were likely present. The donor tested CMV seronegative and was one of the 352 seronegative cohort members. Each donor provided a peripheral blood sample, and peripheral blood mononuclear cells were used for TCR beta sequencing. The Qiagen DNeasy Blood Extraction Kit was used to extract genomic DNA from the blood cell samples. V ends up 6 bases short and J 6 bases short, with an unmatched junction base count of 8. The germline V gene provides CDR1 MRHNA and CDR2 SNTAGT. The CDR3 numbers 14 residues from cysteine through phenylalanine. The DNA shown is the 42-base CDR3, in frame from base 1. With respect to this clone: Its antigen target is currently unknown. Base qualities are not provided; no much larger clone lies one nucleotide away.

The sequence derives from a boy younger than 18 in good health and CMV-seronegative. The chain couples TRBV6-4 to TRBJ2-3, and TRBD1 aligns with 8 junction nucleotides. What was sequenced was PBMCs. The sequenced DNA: TGTGCCAGCAGCGAGGACAGGGATTTGGATACGCAGTATTTT. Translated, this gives CASSEDRDLDTQYF.